Only one count was recorded for the clone carrying this T cell receptor (beta chain). The sample belongs to a study of blood T cell repertoires in COVID-19. Looking at the study overall: The origin of the acute and convalescent COVID-19 samples was the United States, Italy and Spain. T cells, B-cell-depleted T cells, or PBMCs supplied cDNA or gDNA.

The CDR3 totals 14 residues. Germline assignment: CDR1 SGHTA and CDR2 FQGNSA. Trimming took 2 bases from V and 2 from J, leaving 7 bases between them. The repertoire was sequenced with immunoSEQ multiplex PCR; TCRdb's copy has only in-frame clones and lacks some. The sample records about 280,000 clones, around 89% being singletons. This chain uses TRBV7-2 with TRBJ1-3; D may be TRBD1 (5 bases). This sequence was found in a man aged 35 to 55 with acute or convalescent COVID-19. What was sequenced was peripheral blood. The CDR3 region has the DNA TGTGCCAGCAGCTTACCAGGGACTGGAAACACCATATATTTT. Translated, it gives CASSLPGTGNTIYF.